Many counts were recorded for the clone carrying this T cell receptor (beta chain). Antigen unknown. Unique molecular identifiers tagged the TCRbeta library. TCRdb re-analysed the PCR reads in MiXCR, keeping a single row per CDR3 protein. The sample contains fewer than 750,000 distinct CDR3 sequences, under 30% of which appear only once. The sample is drawn from a study of T-cell reconstitution after alpha-beta-depleted transplantation in children. General study points: Day-60 TCRbeta diversity that was high in some patients was derived from surviving recipient T cells and thymic progenitors. After transplant, at about two months, alpha-beta T cells were reportedly derived from several hundred expanded graft clones. One year post-transplant, T-cell counts and diversity were largely derived from T cells produced anew.

The CDR3 extends over 15 amino acids. CDR1 is GTSNPN, CDR2 SVGIG, per germline (reference sequence). J was trimmed by 5 bases and V by 1 base; bases with no gene match: 11. The specimen was PBMCs, mostly from graft donor cells, collected 360 days after TCRalphabeta/CD19-depleted stem cell transplant. The chain couples TRBV30 to TRBJ2-7, with 7 bases that match TRBD1. This TCR was recovered from a boy under two years old who had a stem cell transplant for acute myeloid leukemia, so the T cells may come from the graft donor. The CDR3: CAWSDPRARGNEQYF. DNA of the CDR3: TGTGCCTGGAGTGACCCTCGGGCCAGGGGGAACGAGCAGTACTTC. Combining the CDR3 with reference TRBV30 and TRBJ2-7 gives the whole variable domain SQTIHQWPATLVQPVGSPLSLECTVEGTSNPNLYWYRQAAGRGLQLLFYSVGIGQISSEVPQNLSASRPQDRQFILSSKKLLLSDSGFYLCAWSDPRARGNEQYFGPGTRLTVT.